This T cell receptor (beta chain) is drawn from a study of OX40 agonist ivuxolimab in advanced cancers. Study-wide context: The costimulatory receptor OX40 (CD134) was targeted by ivuxolimab, a fully human IgG2 agonistic monoclonal antibody. Intravenous ivuxolimab was administered to patients every 2 weeks at six dose levels: 0.01, 0.1, 0.3, 1.5, 3 and 10 mg/kg. Among the approximately 50 dose-escalation patients, around 20 had hepatocellular carcinoma, around 15 melanoma, 9 renal cell carcinoma and 9 head and neck cancer. The dose-escalation cohort was about 86% male with a mean age of approximately 60 years, ranging from about 23 to 85. Patients were allowed to have had prior anti-PD-1, anti-PD-L1 or anti-CTLA-4 therapy, and approximately 41% of the dose-escalation patients had previously received checkpoint inhibitors. Partial responses were achieved by three dose-escalation patients, of whom one had hepatocellular carcinoma and two had cutaneous melanoma. The point of sequencing TCRbeta in the periphery was to test whether ivuxolimab changed TCR sequence diversity and drove clonal T-cell expansion. The monotherapy dose-escalation portion (N ≈ 50 patients) of the phase I ivuxolimab trial is reported in the paper.

Of note for this clone: Its antigen remains undetermined. Base qualities are not at hand, and no much larger clone is one base apart.

The CDR3 covers 15 residues, taking in both the cysteine and the phenylalanine. The sequence is cut down to CDR3 DNA, 45 bases in frame from base 1. From V the trimming removes 3 bases and from J it removes 0 bases, while the gene matches leave 2 bases of the junction unaccounted for. CDR1 and CDR2 were assigned from the germline V gene as MGHRA and YSYEKL. The trial excluded patients who had a history of autoimmune disease or were on systemic immunosuppression. Peripheral blood for TCR sequencing was collected from all dose cohorts at baseline, on cycle 4 day 1, and on cycle 7 day 1. The samples were taken from a phase I, first-in-human, multicenter, open-label dose-escalation trial of ivuxolimab. Adults with locally advanced or metastatic melanoma, renal cell carcinoma, hepatocellular carcinoma or head and neck squamous cell carcinoma were enrolled in the trial. CD4+ and CD8+ T cells were sorted separately from peripheral blood before TCR sequencing.

To sequence the TCRbeta CDR3 region, genomic DNA was isolated from the sorted cells. TCRbeta CDR3 regions were sequenced using the immunoSEQ Assay. This is the immuneACCESS table as TCRdb keeps it, with only in-frame sequences that have V and J called. A part of the clones is gone; compared with another copy, unresolved V genes explain less than half, and the rest is unexplained. The sample profile shows some 96,000 clones; 75% to 90% of them were found once. The ten biggest clones cover around 0.16% of the sample. Results the study describes overall, beyond this receptor: Antigen specificity was not determined for the clonally expanded peripheral T cells. Low levels of normalized T-cell clonal expansion were also seen in some nonresponding patients. In the 0.1-3.0 mg/kg groups, partial responders had among the lowest normalized peripheral clonal expansion, particularly in CD8+ T cells. On average, CD8+ T cells showed more expanded clones than CD4+ T cells after ivuxolimab. At doses of 0.1 to 3.0 mg/kg, clonal expansion of both CD4+ and CD8+ blood T cells was observed from baseline to week 6.

The sequence derives from an adult with an advanced solid tumor such as melanoma, head and neck, liver or kidney cancer. The sample in question was CD4+ or CD8+ T cells sorted from blood, obtained in a trial of the OX40 agonist ivuxolimab. Rearrangement joined TRBV4-1 to TRBJ2-7, with 10 bases in between that match TRBD2. The CDR3 loop reads CASSQLAGGSYEQYF. The DNA is TGCGCCAGCAGCCAGTTAGCGGGAGGCTCCTACGAGCAGTACTTC.